What follows are 30 T cell receptor beta chains derived from one specimen sequenced in a study of shared clonotypes between healthy human individuals (dated by TCRdb to about 2020). Library preparation used the immunoSEQ multiplex PCR assay. TCRdb retrieved this table from immuneACCESS and kept in-frame rearrangements only. Not all clones are present; in checked studies, unresolved V genes account for under half, and no reason is known for the remainder. The sample records around 1.5 million clones, roughly 98% of which are singletons. The ten largest clones add up to around 0.45% of the sample. The sequencing input was naive CD4+ T cells sorted from blood. Interpreted using the paper, the cell subset or site label stands for: CD45RA+ positively selected. These receptors were taken from a man under 40 in good health.

Note on this clone: The sample contains more than one DNA sequence encoding this CDR3. The rearrangement uses TRBV5-1 and TRBJ2-5, with unresolved D. Germline V lookup: CDR1 SGHRS, CDR2 YFSETQ. V lost 0 bases to trimming and J lost 1 base, with 4 bases between them. This CDR3 has 13 amino acids. As DNA, the CDR3 is TGCGCCAGCAGCTTGGAAGGCCAAGAGACCCAGTACTTC. Protein: CASSLEGQETQYF.

The chain has TRBV10-3 and TRBJ2-7, with 8 bases lining up with TRBD1. V trimming: 6 bases; J trimming: 2 bases; junction bases outside the gene matches: 6. Per germline, CDR1 ENHRY and CDR2 SYGVKD. The CDR3 extends over 14 amino acids. CDR3 coding DNA: TGTGCCATCAGCCACGACAGGGGAGCCTACGAGCAGTACTTC. Amino acids: CAISHDRGAYEQYF.

CDR3 DNA sequence: TGTGCCAGTAGTATACTGGACAGAGGCACCGGGGAGCTGTTTTTT. This codes for CASSILDRGTGELFF. V is TRBV19 and J is TRBJ2-2; D may be TRBD1 (6 bases). V dropped 2 bases and J dropped 4 bases, with 11 bases sitting between them. From germline, CDR1 is LNHDA and CDR2 SQIVND (reference sequence). This CDR3 region has 15 residues.

The chain couples TRBV10-3 to TRBJ2-7; the D call may be TRBD1 or TRBD2 (5 bases each). The CDR3 totals 15 residues. Trimming took off 6 bases at V and 4 bases at J, with 19 bases between the two ends. Germline V lookup: CDR1 ENHRY, CDR2 SYGVKD. The CDR3 reads CAISYLSGSVYEQYF. CDR3 nucleotide sequence: TGTGCCATCAGCTACCTTTCAGGGAGCGTATACGAGCAGTACTTC.

In DNA, the CDR3 is TGTGCCAGCAGTTCAAGACTAGCGGGAGGCCCCCTATCCACAGATACGCAGTATTTT. Residues: CASSSRLAGGPLSTDTQYF. The chain carries TRBV27 and TRBJ2-3, with TRBD2 matching 13 bases. After removal of 4 bases from V and 2 bases from J, the junction contained 12 bases not matched to a gene. Germline V gene lookup returns CDR1 MNHEY and CDR2 SMNVEV (reference sequence). The CDR3 length is 19 residues.

The V and J genes are TRBV27 and TRBJ2-2, with 10 bases aligning to TRBD2. Per the germline V gene, CDR1 is MNHEY and CDR2 is SMNVEV (reference sequence). The V and J ends lost 6 bases and 6 bases, in that order; junction bases with no gene match: 7. The CDR3 is 15 residues long. The CDR3 DNA reads TGTGCCAGCAGCTTACTAGCGGGATTTCCCGGGGAGCTGTTTTTT. This encodes CASSLLAGFPGELFF.

The gene calls are TRBV4-2 and TRBJ2-3, with TRBD2 matching over 7 bases. Germline V gene data show CDR1 as LGHNA and CDR2 as YNFKEQ. The CDR3 runs to 17 residues. Trimming removed 4 bases from V and 2 bases from J; junction bases left unmatched: 12. CDR3 coding DNA: TGTGCCAGCAGCCTGTGGCGGGAGCCCGAACACACAGATACGCAGTATTTT. Translating it yields CASSLWREPEHTDTQYF.

For this clone: The sample carries other DNA sequences with the same CDR3. The J gene is TRBJ2-3, the V gene TRBV7-9, with 11 positions matching TRBD2. The CDR3 is 16 residues long. Germline trimming cut 3 bases from V and 6 bases from J; bases unmatched to any gene: 8. Germline V gene sequence: CDR1 SEHNR, CDR2 FQNEAQ (reference sequence). CDR3 coding DNA: TGTGCCAGCAGCTTCAGTACTAGCGGGAGCGCCGATACGCAGTATTTT. The encoded protein is CASSFSTSGSADTQYF. The full variable domain, rest sourced from reference TRBV7-9 and TRBJ2-3, is DTGVSQNPRHKITKRGQNVTFRCDPISEHNRLYWYRQTLGQGPEFLTYFQNEAQLEKSRLLSDRFSAERPKGSFSTLEIQRTEQGDSAMYLCASSFSTSGSADTQYFGPGTRLTVL.

The J gene is TRBJ1-1, the V gene TRBV5-1; D is ambiguous. Germline CDR1 SGHRS, CDR2 YFSETQ. V lost 4 bases and J lost 3, with 13 bases in between. The CDR3 is 14 amino acids. The CDR3 bases are TGCGCCAGCAGCCCGGGGTCGGCCGACACTGAAGCTTTCTTT. Residues: CASSPGSADTEAFF.

This rearrangement joins TRBV6-1 to TRBJ2-7, with 7 nucleotides matching TRBD1. CDR1 and CDR2 from the germline V gene are MNHNS and SASEGT. The CDR3 has 12 residues. Trimming cost V 9 bases and J 4 bases; bases outside gene matches: 6. This chain's CDR3 is CASPLTGYEQYF. CDR3 DNA: TGTGCCAGTCCGTTGACAGGGTACGAGCAGTACTTC.

This rearrangement joins TRBV5-6 to TRBJ2-5; D is ambiguous. Germline V gene sequence: CDR1 SGHDT, CDR2 YYEEEE. The CDR3 covers 12 residues. Deletions cut 0 bases from V and 4 bases from J, with 4 bases between. The CDR3 here is CASSLAGETQYF. CDR3 DNA sequence: TGTGCCAGCAGCTTGGCCGGAGAGACCCAGTACTTC.

The CDR3: CAIIREDTGELFF. CDR3 DNA: TGTGCCATCATCAGGGAGGACACCGGGGAGCTGTTTTTT. The rearrangement joins TRBV10-3 to TRBJ2-2; tentative D call: TRBD2 (6 bases). Germline CDR1 is ENHRY and CDR2 is SYGVKD. CDR3 length: 13 residues. The germline V and J ends were trimmed by 7 bases and 3 bases, with 9 bases remaining between them.

The V gene is TRBV10-3, the J gene TRBJ2-7, with 10 bases identical to TRBD1. The CDR3 has 16 amino acids. CDR1 and CDR2 from the germline V gene are ENHRY and SYGVKD. Losses at the gene ends were 4 bases for V and 3 bases for J; bases not matched to a gene: 9. DNA for the CDR3: TGTGCCATCAGTGGGCCCTCCGGGACAGGGGTCTACGAGCAGTACTTC. This gives the protein CAISGPSGTGVYEQYF.

The DNA for the CDR3 is TGCGCCAGCAGCTTGGTCGCTATACATGGAGCAGATACGCAGTATTTT. Translated, it gives CASSLVAIHGADTQYF. The chain couples TRBV5-1 to TRBJ2-3; the D is unclear. Trimming left V 0 bases short and J 4 bases short, with 15 bases between. The V gene's germline CDR1 is SGHRS and CDR2 YFSETQ. The CDR3 is made up of 16 amino acids. Full variable domain (remainder filled in from reference TRBV5-1 and TRBJ2-3): KAGVTQTPRYLIKTRGQQVTLSCSPISGHRSVSWYQQTPGQGLQFLFEYFSETQRNKGNFPGRFSGRQFSNSRSEMNVSTLELGDSALYLCASSLVAIHGADTQYFGPGTRLTVL.

The gene calls are TRBV4-1 and TRBJ1-2; tentative D call: TRBD1 (6 bases). The CDR3 totals 14 residues. In germline, CDR1 is MGHRA, CDR2 YSYEKL. Trimming stripped 0 bases from V and 4 bases from J, with 9 bases between. CDR3 bases: TGCGCCAGCAGCCAAGATACACAGGGCTATGGCTACACCTTC. Translated: CASSQDTQGYGYTF.

This chain joins TRBV10-1 and TRBJ2-2, with D possibly matching TRBD1 (6 bases). The CDR3 runs 13 residues. V was clipped by 10 bases and J by 1 base, with 10 bases between them. CDR1 and CDR2 (germline): WNHNN, SYGVQD (reference sequence). The DNA of the CDR3 is TGCGCCACCGGGACACGGAACACCGGGGAGCTGTTTTTT. Amino acid sequence: CATGTRNTGELFF.

This chain connects TRBV19 to TRBJ1-3; D uncertain. V was clipped by 0 bases and J by 0 bases, with 6 bases between them. CDR3 size: 15 residues. The V gene's germline CDR1 is LNHDA and CDR2 SQIVND (reference sequence). The CDR3 loop reads CASSIESSSGNTIYF. The DNA for the CDR3 is TGTGCCAGTAGTATAGAGAGCTCCTCTGGAAACACCATATATTTT.

This rearrangement joins TRBV5-4 to TRBJ2-3; 11 positions agree with TRBD2. J was trimmed by 2 bases and V by 4 bases; bases with no gene match: 9. The CDR3 extends over 17 amino acids. Germline loops: CDR1 SGHNT, CDR2 YYREEE (reference sequence). As DNA, the CDR3 is TGTGCCAGCAGCCCGGGACTAGCGGTAACATACACAGATACGCAGTATTTT. This codes for CASSPGLAVTYTDTQYF.

This chain links TRBV30 with TRBJ2-3; D gene uncertain. V lost 0 bases, J lost 2 bases, and 12 bases lay in between. CDR1 GTSNPN and CDR2 SVGIG come from the germline V gene (reference sequence). The length of the CDR3 is 15 residues. The CDR3 DNA is TGTGCCTGGAGTGTACAGATCCATATCACAGATACGCAGTATTTT. It encodes CAWSVQIHITDTQYF.

The J gene is TRBJ2-1, the V gene TRBV7-9; tentative D call: TRBD2 (6 bases). Germline values: CDR1 SEHNR, CDR2 FQNEAQ (reference sequence). The CDR3 is made up of 13 amino acids. The germline V and J ends were trimmed by 2 bases and 9 bases, with 11 bases remaining between them. The CDR3 DNA reads TGTGCCAGCAGCTTATGGGGACTCAGTGAGCAGTTCTTC. Protein sequence: CASSLWGLSEQFF.

The V and J genes are TRBV15 and TRBJ1-1; D gene uncertain. Deletions cut 3 bases from V and 1 base from J, with 15 bases between. This CDR3 region has 16 residues. Germline V gene sequence: CDR1 LNHNV, CDR2 YYDKDF (reference sequence). As DNA, the CDR3 is TGTGCCACCAGCAGCGGGTGGGGTAAAGAGAACACTGAAGCTTTCTTT. Its translation is CATSSGWGKENTEAFF. Drawing the rest from reference TRBV15 and TRBJ1-1, the complete variable domain is DAMVIQNPRYQVTQFGKPVTLSCSQTLNHNVMYWYQQKSSQAPKLLFHYYDKDFNNEADTPDNFQSRRPNTSFCFLDIRSPGLGDTAMYLCATSSGWGKENTEAFFGQGTRLTVV.

In its sample, this clone was seen once. This rearrangement joins TRBV18 to TRBJ2-3; no clear D gene. Between the trimmed V and J ends, which lost 3 bases and 4 bases, there was a span of 11 bases. This CDR3 is 14 amino acids long. Germline V gene sequence: CDR1 KGHSH, CDR2 LQKENI. The CDR3: CASSPMVLADTQYF. As DNA, the CDR3 is TGTGCCAGCTCACCCATGGTACTCGCAGATACGCAGTATTTT.

The CDR3 loop is CASSVTANTGELFF. CDR3 in DNA: TGTGCCAGTAGTGTTACAGCCAACACCGGGGAGCTGTTTTTT. V is TRBV19 and J is TRBJ2-2; no clear D. The V end lost 5 bases, the J end lost 2 bases, and 9 bases lay between the germline ends. Germline CDR1 is LNHDA and CDR2 is SQIVND (reference sequence). The CDR3 has 14 amino acids. The full variable domain, completed using reference TRBV19 and TRBJ2-2, is DGGITQSPKYLFRKEGQNVTLSCEQNLNHDAMYWYRQDPGQGLRLIYYSQIVNDFQKGDIAEGYSVSREKKESFPLTVTSAQKNPTAFYLCASSVTANTGELFFGEGSRLTVL.

The J gene is TRBJ1-2, the V gene TRBV6-5; no clear D. Germline values: CDR1 MNHEY, CDR2 SVGAGI. There are 12 residues in the CDR3. The V end was cut by 5 bases, the J end by 3 bases, with 7 bases between. The CDR3: CASSERHYGYTF. DNA of the CDR3: TGTGCCAGCAGTGAAAGGCACTATGGCTACACCTTC.

The V and J genes are TRBV6-6 and TRBJ2-5, with no clear D. The CDR3 extends over 15 amino acids. V gave up 7 bases and J gave up 2 bases, with 17 bases separating them. Per germline, CDR1 MNHNY and CDR2 SVGAGI (reference sequence). The CDR3 sequence is CASTERISWQETQYF. CDR3 in DNA: TGTGCCAGCACGGAACGGATCTCGTGGCAAGAGACCCAGTACTTC.

The chain recombines TRBV27 with TRBJ2-1; weak D call: TRBD1 (6 bases). This CDR3 has 15 amino acids. Germline-derived CDR1 and CDR2 are MNHEY and SMNVEV (reference sequence). Trimming pared 2 bases from V and 3 bases from J, leaving 11 bases between. CDR3 loop: CASSLAGVIYNEQFF. In DNA form, the CDR3 reads TGTGCCAGCAGTTTAGCAGGGGTGATCTACAATGAGCAGTTCTTC.

The V gene is TRBV18, the J gene TRBJ2-2; either TRBD1 or TRBD2 may supply D (5 bases each). The germline V and J ends were trimmed by 3 bases and 1 base, with 9 bases remaining between them. Per the germline V gene, CDR1 is KGHSH and CDR2 is LQKENI. This CDR3 contains 15 residues. As DNA, the CDR3 is TGTGCCAGCTCACCGGGACGGCAGAACACCGGGGAGCTGTTTTTT. Translated: CASSPGRQNTGELFF. Full variable domain (remainder filled in from reference TRBV18 and TRBJ2-2): NAGVMQNPRHLVRRRGQEARLRCSPMKGHSHVYWYRQLPEEGLKFMVYLQKENIIDESGMPKERFSAEFPKEGPSILRIQQVVRGDSAAYFCASSPGRQNTGELFFGEGSRLTVL.

The chain employs TRBV18 and TRBJ2-7, with 12 bases that match TRBD2. The germline V gene encodes CDR1 KGHSH and CDR2 LQKENI. The CDR3 is 15 amino acids. The trim removed 2 bases at V and 4 bases at J, leaving 3 bases unmatched. CDR3 bases: TGTGCCAGCTCACCAACTAGCGGGAGGAGGTACGAGCAGTACTTC. The encoded protein is CASSPTSGRRYEQYF.

The chain carries TRBV7-2 and TRBJ2-1; 16 bases line up with TRBD2. The CDR3 is made up of 15 amino acids. Germline assignment: CDR1 SGHTA and CDR2 FQGNSA. Losses at the gene ends were 5 bases for V and 8 bases for J; bases not matched to a gene: 3. The CDR3 coding sequence is TGTGCCAGCAGCATGGGACTAGCGGGAGGGTATGAGCAGTTCTTC. Its protein product is CASSMGLAGGYEQFF.

In DNA, the CDR3 is TGTGCCAGCAGTGAGGGTAAGGGATTCCACGAGCAGTACTTC. It codes for CASSEGKGFHEQYF. The rearrangement links TRBV2 to TRBJ2-7, with D unclear. The CDR3 runs 14 residues. Germline V CDR1 and CDR2: SNHLY, FYNNEI. Trimming took 3 bases from V and 5 from J, leaving 14 bases between them. Filled out from reference TRBV2 and TRBJ2-7, the complete variable domain reads EPEVTQTPSHQVTQMGQEVILRCVPISNHLYFYWYRQILGQKVEFLVSFYNNEISEKSEIFDDQFSVERPDGSNFTLKIRSTKLEDSAMYFCASSEGKGFHEQYFGPGTRLTVT.